This TCR beta chain was sequenced for a study of T cells after yellow fever vaccination. Study-wide findings and caveats: Post-booster repertoires again held most primary-vaccination clones (about 96% CD4, roughly 88% CD8).

MiXCR was run by TCRdb on the 5' RACE reads, yielding one entry per CDR3 protein. The sample comprises 200,000 to 250,000 distinct CDR3 sequences, around 3.1% of which are singletons, and approximately 3% rests with the top ten. The germline V gene encodes CDR1 SGHRS and CDR2 YFSETQ. Trimming cost V 4 bases and J 5 bases; bases outside gene matches: 4. The CDR3 is made up of 13 amino acids. This clonotype has ten or more counts. Antigen unknown. This chain joins TRBV5-1 and TRBJ2-7; 9 bases align to TRBD1. The receptor was derived from a man between 18 and 35 years old who received the YFV17D yellow fever vaccine. Sequenced material: CD4+ T cells sorted from PBMCs, taken 10 days after the yellow fever booster vaccination. Written as DNA, the CDR3 is TGCGCCAGCAGCCTGGGACAGGGAGACGAGCAGTACGTC. This codes for CASSLGQGDEQYV.